This TCR beta chain was documented in a study of blood T cells in healthy people across ages. Notes on the study in general: The study regarded diversity estimates from one million T cells as underestimates.

A sample-barcoded 5' primer and a J-beta primer mix were used in a second PCR of about 7 to 11 cycles. Each cDNA molecule carried a tag from a template-switch adaptor that contained 12 random nucleotides. In TCRdb, the 5' RACE reads were re-called with MiXCR into one record per CDR3 protein. The sample holds almost 550,000 distinct CDR3 sequences, around 24% seen once. Trimming cost V 4 bases and J 6 bases, with 17 bases left between them. Germline V gene lookup returns CDR1 SGDLS and CDR2 YYNGEE. This CDR3 is built from 14 residues. About this clonotype itself: Its specificity is not known.

Another study also made use of these data, one on T cells of mothers and their children. That publication notes: Donation came from three healthy Caucasian mothers together with their six children.

The chain uses TRBV9 and TRBJ2-7; D is unclear. The sequence was collected from a boy aged 5-17 years in good health. Sequenced input: blood. The CDR3 region has the DNA TGTGCCAGCAGCTTGGCCGCCTACCCGGGCGAGCAGTACTTC. Translation: CASSLAAYPGEQYF. Full variable domain (missing parts from reference TRBV9 and TRBJ2-7): DSGVTQTPKHLITATGQRVTLRCSPRSGDLSVYWYQQSLDQGLQFLIQYYNGEERAKGNILERFSAQQFPDLHSELNLSSLELGDSALYFCASSLAAYPGEQYFGPGTRLTVT.